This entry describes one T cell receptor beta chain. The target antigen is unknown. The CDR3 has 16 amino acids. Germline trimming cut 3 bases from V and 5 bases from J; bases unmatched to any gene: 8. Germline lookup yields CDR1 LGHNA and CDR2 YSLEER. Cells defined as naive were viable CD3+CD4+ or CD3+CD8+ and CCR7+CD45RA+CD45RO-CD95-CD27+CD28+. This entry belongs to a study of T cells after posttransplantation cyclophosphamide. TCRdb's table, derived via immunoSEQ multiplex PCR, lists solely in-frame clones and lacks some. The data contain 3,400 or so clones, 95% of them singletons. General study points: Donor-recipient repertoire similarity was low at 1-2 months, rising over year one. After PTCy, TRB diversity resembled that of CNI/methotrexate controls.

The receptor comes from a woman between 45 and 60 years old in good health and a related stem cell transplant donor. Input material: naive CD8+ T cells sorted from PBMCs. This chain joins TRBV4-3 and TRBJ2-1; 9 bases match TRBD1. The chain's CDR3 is CASSHPGTGHDNEQFF. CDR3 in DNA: TGCGCCAGCAGCCATCCCGGGACAGGGCATGACAATGAGCAGTTCTTC.